This paragraph covers one T cell receptor (beta chain) sequence. The target antigen is unknown. CDR3 length equals 14 residues. J was trimmed by 5 bases and V by 4 bases; bases with no gene match: 5. CDR1 SGHRS and CDR2 YFSETQ come from the germline V gene. This specimen comes from a study of siplizumab effects on memory and regulatory T cells. Study results and caveats: Suppressive function of proliferating Tregs from siplizumab cultures was not confirmed.

Measured with immunoSEQ multiplex PCR; TCRdb has only the in-frame clones, and not every one. Altogether about 120,000 clones are present, approximately 94% being singletons, with the ten largest covering roughly 1.7%. This TCR was recovered from a human donor in good health. The chain is built from TRBV5-1 and TRBJ2-3; 9 bases are a match to TRBD2. The sequencing input was non-Treg CD4+ T cells sorted from blood. CDR3 amino acids: CASSEGTSRDTQYF. The CDR3 DNA reads as TGCGCCAGCAGCGAGGGGACTAGCCGAGATACGCAGTATTTT.